Listed below are T cell receptor beta chains from one sample, sequenced in a study of T cell repertoires in cytomegalovirus infection. TCRdb reprocessed the reads via MiXCR and lists one record per CDR3 protein. Here the sample spans hundreds of thousands of distinct CDR3 sequences, about 20% being singletons. The sample was CD8+ T cells from PBMCs. Receptor source: a human donor in good health (CMV status not recorded). Some clones in this sample may be carry-over from other donors' samples. Both conserved end residues are part of each CDR3. Each record gives: V gene, clone size, CDR3 length, D gene, J gene, CDR3 DNA, CDR3 protein. The D gene is left open where the match is weak. Where a row states a size, it is once, few, many or the class of an expanded clone; other rows omit it.

V: TRBV27; size: many; length: 19; D: -; J: TRBJ2-1; DNA: TGTGCCAGCAAGACAAACGTCCCGGGGGTGGACAGCTCCTACAATGAGCAGTTCTTC; CDR3: CASKTNVPGVDSSYNEQFF
V: TRBV29-1; size: few; length: 11; D: -; J: TRBJ2-5; DNA: TGCAGCGTTGATGGGGAGGAGACCCAGTACTTC; CDR3: CSVDGEETQYF
V: TRBV5-4; size: -; length: 15; D: -; J: TRBJ2-7; DNA: TGTGCCAGCAGCTTTCAGGGATCTTACGCCTACGAGCAGTACTTC; CDR3: CASSFQGSYAYEQYF
V: TRBV29-1; size: few; length: 12; D: -; J: TRBJ2-5; DNA: TGCAGCGTTTACCCAGGGGAGGAGACCCAGTACTTC; CDR3: CSVYPGEETQYF
V: TRBV12-3/TRBV12-4; size: -; length: 15; D: -; J: TRBJ2-5; DNA: TGTGCCAGCAGTAGACAGCGGGCGCGTATTGAGACCCAGTACTTC; CDR3: CASSRQRARIETQYF
V: TRBV7-2; size: many; length: 17; D: TRBD1; J: TRBJ2-2; DNA: TGTGCCAGCAGCTCACCAGGGGACAGGGCCGACACCGGGGAGCTGTTTTTT; CDR3: CASSSPGDRADTGELFF
V: TRBV7-9; size: few; length: 12; D: -; J: TRBJ1-2; DNA: TGTGCCAGCACCTGGACAGACTATGGCTACACCTTC; CDR3: CASTWTDYGYTF
V: TRBV12-3/TRBV12-4; size: many; length: 15; D: TRBD2; J: TRBJ2-5; DNA: TGTGCCAGCAGCCCCAGACTAGCCCACCGGGAGACCCAGTACTTC; CDR3: CASSPRLAHRETQYF
V: TRBV7-9; size: -; length: 14; D: TRBD1; J: TRBJ1-2; DNA: TGTGCCAGCACCGACCGACAGGGGAACTATGGCTACACCTTC; CDR3: CASTDRQGNYGYTF
V: TRBV28; size: few; length: 15; D: TRBD1; J: TRBJ1-5; DNA: TGTGCCAGCAGTACTAGGGGGCTGCAAGATCAGCCCCAGCATTTT; CDR3: CASSTRGLQDQPQHF
V: TRBV7-9; size: many; length: 13; D: -; J: TRBJ2-7; DNA: TGTGCCAGCAGCTTAGAGACGGACTACGAGCAGTACTTC; CDR3: CASSLETDYEQYF
V: TRBV27; size: -; length: 14; D: -; J: TRBJ2-1; DNA: TGTGCCAGCAGTTTAGACCTTCGAGGCAATGAGCAGTTCTTC; CDR3: CASSLDLRGNEQFF
V: TRBV9; size: -; length: 16; D: TRBD2; J: TRBJ2-1; DNA: TGTGCCAGCAGCGTAGAGGGGACTACCGCCTACAATGAGCAGTTCTTC; CDR3: CASSVEGTTAYNEQFF
V: TRBV18; size: -; length: 18; D: TRBD2; J: TRBJ2-1; DNA: TGTGCCAGCTCACCATACTATGGCGGGGGGACCAACTACAATGAGCAGTTCTTC; CDR3: CASSPYYGGGTNYNEQFF
V: TRBV10-3; size: -; length: 16; D: -; J: TRBJ2-3; DNA: TGTGCCATCAGTGAGTCCCGCAGGGAATCCCCAGATACGCAGTATTTT; CDR3: CAISESRRESPDTQYF
V: TRBV7-6; size: few; length: 13; D: TRBD2; J: TRBJ2-7; DNA: TGTGCCAGCAGCATTAGCGGGGCGGGTGAGCAGTACTTC; CDR3: CASSISGAGEQYF
V: TRBV7-8; size: many; length: 16; D: TRBD2; J: TRBJ2-1; DNA: TGTGCCAGCAGCCCTCCTGAGCGGGGGGGCTACAATGAGCAGTTCTTC; CDR3: CASSPPERGGYNEQFF
V: TRBV28; size: many; length: 15; D: TRBD2; J: TRBJ2-3; DNA: TGTGCCAGCAGTCCTAGCGGGGGCCCCACAGATACGCAGTATTTT; CDR3: CASSPSGGPTDTQYF
V: TRBV12-3/TRBV12-4; size: few; length: 14; D: -; J: TRBJ1-5; DNA: TGTGCCAGCAAACAAGCAGGGGTATATCAGCCCCAGCATTTT; CDR3: CASKQAGVYQPQHF
V: TRBV7-3; size: -; length: 19; D: TRBD1; J: TRBJ2-3; DNA: TGTGCCAGCAGCCCCGTGGGGGACAGGGCCGGATCTAGCACAGATACGCAGTATTTT; CDR3: CASSPVGDRAGSSTDTQYF
V: TRBV20-1; size: -; length: 14; D: TRBD1; J: TRBJ1-2; DNA: TGCAGTGCTAACATACAGGGGCCCTCCCATGGCTACACCTTC; CDR3: CSANIQGPSHGYTF
V: TRBV6-6; size: -; length: 16; D: TRBD1; J: TRBJ1-1; DNA: TGTGCCAGCAGTCATTACCCCACAGGGGTGAACACTGAAGCTTTCTTT; CDR3: CASSHYPTGVNTEAFF
V: TRBV12-3/TRBV12-4; size: few; length: 16; D: -; J: TRBJ2-1; DNA: TGTGCCAGCGGCGAATACTATCGGGTTACTAGAGGGGAGCAGTTCTTC; CDR3: CASGEYYRVTRGEQFF
V: TRBV7-9; size: many; length: 16; D: TRBD2; J: TRBJ2-5; DNA: TGTGCCAGCAGCTTGCAGACTAGCCCCCTAGGGGAGACCCAGTACTTC; CDR3: CASSLQTSPLGETQYF
V: TRBV12-3/TRBV12-4; size: -; length: 13; D: -; J: TRBJ2-7; DNA: TGTGCCAGCAGCCAACATACGACCTACGAGCAGTACTTC; CDR3: CASSQHTTYEQYF
V: TRBV12-3/TRBV12-4; size: -; length: 16; D: TRBD1; J: TRBJ2-3; DNA: TGTGCCAGCAGTTTAGCCGGGACAGGGGGCGAAGATACGCAGTATTTT; CDR3: CASSLAGTGGEDTQYF
V: TRBV15; size: many; length: 16; D: TRBD2; J: TRBJ2-1; DNA: TGTGCCACCAGCAGAGATGGACTAGCGGCCTACAATGAGCAGTTCTTC; CDR3: CATSRDGLAAYNEQFF
V: TRBV20-1; size: few; length: 13; D: -; J: TRBJ1-3; DNA: TGCAGTGCCTTGGACAGAGTTGGAAACACCATATATTTT; CDR3: CSALDRVGNTIYF
V: TRBV7-9; size: many; length: 11; D: -; J: TRBJ1-1; DNA: TGTGCCAGCAGCTTAGGAACTGAAGCTTTCTTT; CDR3: CASSLGTEAFF
V: TRBV12-3/TRBV12-4; size: many; length: 14; D: -; J: TRBJ2-7; DNA: TGTGCCAGCAGTTTTTACAGGTCCAACTACGAGCAGTACTTC; CDR3: CASSFYRSNYEQYF